This T cell receptor (beta chain) derives from a study of T-cell memory formation after mild COVID-19. The germline CDR1 and CDR2 sequences are DFQATT and SNEGSKA (reference sequence). Trimming took 5 bases from V and 1 from J; bases not matched to a gene: 3. The CDR3 extends over 14 amino acids. TCRdb reprocessed the 5' RACE reads with MiXCR, giving one entry per CDR3 protein. The sample has about 350,000 distinct CDR3 sequences; roughly 13% are singletons. This TCR came from a man younger than 35 who had mild COVID-19 (a few samples of this study predate the infection). Cell type and time point are not known. The specimen was PBMCs or a T cell subset sorted from them (not recorded which). This chain links TRBV20-1 with TRBJ2-5; TRBD1 matches 11 bases. CDR3 DNA sequence: TGCAGTGCTGAGGGACAGGGGGGCCAAGAGACCCAGTACTTC. It codes for CSAEGQGGQETQYF.